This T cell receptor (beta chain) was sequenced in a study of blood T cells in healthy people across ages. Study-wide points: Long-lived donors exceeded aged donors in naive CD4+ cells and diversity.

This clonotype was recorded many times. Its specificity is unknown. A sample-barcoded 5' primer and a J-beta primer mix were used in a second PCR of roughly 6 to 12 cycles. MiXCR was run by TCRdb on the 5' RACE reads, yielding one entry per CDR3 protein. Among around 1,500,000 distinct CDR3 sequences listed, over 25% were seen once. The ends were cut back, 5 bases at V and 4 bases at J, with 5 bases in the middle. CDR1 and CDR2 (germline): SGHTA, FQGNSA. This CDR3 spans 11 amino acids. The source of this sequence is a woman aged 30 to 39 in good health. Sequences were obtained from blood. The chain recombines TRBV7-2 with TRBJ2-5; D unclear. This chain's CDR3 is CASSQRETQYF. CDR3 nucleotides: TGTGCCAGCAGCCAAAGAGAGACCCAGTACTTC.